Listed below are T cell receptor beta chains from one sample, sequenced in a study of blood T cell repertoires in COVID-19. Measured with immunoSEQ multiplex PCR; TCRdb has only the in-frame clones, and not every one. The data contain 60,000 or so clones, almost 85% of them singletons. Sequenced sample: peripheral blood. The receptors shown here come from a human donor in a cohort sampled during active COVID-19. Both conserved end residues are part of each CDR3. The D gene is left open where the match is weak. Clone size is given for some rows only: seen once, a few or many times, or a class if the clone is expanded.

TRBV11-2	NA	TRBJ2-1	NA	CASSLGQSYSYNEQFF	TGTGCCAGCAGCTTAGGGCAGTCATACTCCTACAATGAGCAGTTCTTC
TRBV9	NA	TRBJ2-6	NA	CASSGPITGANVLTF	TGTGCCAGCAGCGGGCCGATTACGGGGGCCAACGTCCTGACTTTC
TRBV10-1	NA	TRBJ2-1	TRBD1	CASTSAGFWDRGAAYNEQFF	TGCGCCAGCACCTCCGCGGGGTTTTGGGACAGGGGTGCCGCCTACAATGAGCAGTTCTTC
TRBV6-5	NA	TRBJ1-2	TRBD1	CASSYSAPGTGYGYTF	TGTGCCAGCAGTTACTCGGCACCCGGGACAGGGTATGGCTACACCTTC
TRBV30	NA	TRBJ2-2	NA	CAWSLGGRGPGELFF	TGTGCCTGGAGTTTGGGGGGGCGAGGCCCCGGGGAGCTGTTTTTT
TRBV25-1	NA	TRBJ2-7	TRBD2	CASSEGGISYEQYF	TGTGCCAGCAGTGAGGGGGGGATCTCCTACGAGCAGTACTTC
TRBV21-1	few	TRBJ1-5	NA	CASSKVKANRGNQPQHF	TGTGCCAGCAGCAAAGTAAAGGCCAACAGGGGCAATCAGCCCCAGCATTTT
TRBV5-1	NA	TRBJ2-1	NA	CASSLLGVNEQFF	TGCGCCAGCAGCTTGTTAGGGGTGAATGAGCAGTTCTTC
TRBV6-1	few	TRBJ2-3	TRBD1	CASSAARGRFTDTQYF	TGTGCCAGCAGTGCCGCCAGGGGGCGATTCACAGATACGCAGTATTTT
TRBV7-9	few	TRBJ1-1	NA	CASSFAGRNTEAFF	TGTGCCAGCAGCTTCGCTGGGAGGAACACTGAAGCTTTCTTT
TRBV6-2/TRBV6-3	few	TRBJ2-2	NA	CASTPTFTGELFF	TGTGCCAGCACCCCTACATTCACCGGGGAGCTGTTTTTT
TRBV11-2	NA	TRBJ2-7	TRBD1	CASSIRDSSYEQYF	TGTGCCAGCAGCATACGGGACAGCTCCTACGAGCAGTACTTC
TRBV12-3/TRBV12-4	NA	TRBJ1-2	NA	CASSTPRQNGYTF	TGTGCCAGCAGCACCCCCCGACAGAATGGCTACACCTTC
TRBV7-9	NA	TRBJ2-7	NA	CASSLVTGKAYEQYF	TGTGCCAGCAGCTTAGTCACAGGGAAGGCCTACGAGCAGTACTTC
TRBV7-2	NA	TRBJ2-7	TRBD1	CASSPGTGEGAVWEQYF	TGTGCCAGCAGCCCGGGGACAGGGGAAGGGGCCGTCTGGGAGCAGTACTTC
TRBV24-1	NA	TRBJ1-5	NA	CATSDEVVSNQPQHF	TGTGCCACCAGCGACGAGGTAGTTAGCAATCAGCCCCAGCATTTT
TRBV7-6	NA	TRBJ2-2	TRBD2	CASSLVAGSTGELFF	TGTGCCAGCAGCTTAGTAGCGGGGAGTACCGGGGAGCTGTTTTTT
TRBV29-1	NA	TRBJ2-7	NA	CSVHSTGTYEQYF	TGCAGCGTCCACTCAACAGGGACCTACGAGCAGTACTTC
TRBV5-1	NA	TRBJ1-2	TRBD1	CASSWGDRENYGYTF	TGCGCCAGCAGCTGGGGTGACAGGGAAAACTATGGCTACACCTTC
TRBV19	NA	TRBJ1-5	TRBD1	CASFGDRADHQPQHF	TGTGCCAGTTTCGGGGACAGGGCCGATCATCAGCCCCAGCATTTT
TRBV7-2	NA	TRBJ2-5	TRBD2	CASSSGLQETQYF	TGTGCCAGCAGCTCGGGACTACAAGAGACCCAGTACTTC
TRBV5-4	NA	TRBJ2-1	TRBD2	CASSLAGGPDEQFF	TGTGCCAGCAGCTTGGCGGGGGGGCCGGATGAGCAGTTCTTC
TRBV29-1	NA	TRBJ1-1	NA	CSVLQVNTEAFF	TGCAGCGTCTTACAAGTGAACACTGAAGCTTTCTTT
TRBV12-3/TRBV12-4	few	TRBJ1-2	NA	CASREQGIVGYTF	TGTGCCAGCAGGGAGCAGGGGATAGTGGGCTACACCTTC
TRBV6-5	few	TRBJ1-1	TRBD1	CASRWDSEAFF	TGTGCCAGCAGGTGGGACAGCGAAGCTTTCTTT
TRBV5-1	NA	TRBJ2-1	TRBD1	CASSIGGLSYNEQFF	TGCGCCAGCAGTATAGGGGGCCTCTCCTACAATGAGCAGTTCTTC
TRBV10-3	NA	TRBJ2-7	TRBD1	CAIRRTGAEQYF	TGTGCCATCAGGCGGACAGGGGCTGAGCAGTACTTC
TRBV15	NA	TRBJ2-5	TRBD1	CATSRTGTEETQYF	TGTGCCACCAGCAGAACCGGGACAGAAGAGACCCAGTACTTC
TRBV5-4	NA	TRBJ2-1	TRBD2	CASSPGLGPFEPYNEQFF	TGTGCCAGCAGCCCGGGACTAGGGCCCTTCGAACCCTACAATGAGCAGTTCTTC
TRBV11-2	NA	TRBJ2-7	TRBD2	CASSSSGGLYEQYF	TGTGCCAGCAGTTCTAGCGGGGGCCTCTACGAGCAGTACTTC
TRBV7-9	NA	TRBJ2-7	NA	CASSLDLIPGSYEQYF	TGTGCCAGCAGCTTGGATCTTATTCCGGGGTCCTACGAGCAGTACTTC
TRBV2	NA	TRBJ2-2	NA	CASSGQIGELFF	TGTGCCAGCAGTGGACAGATCGGGGAGCTGTTTTTT
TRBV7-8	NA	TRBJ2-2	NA	CASSLGPGDRELFF	TGTGCCAGCAGCTTAGGACCAGGGGATAGGGAGCTGTTTTTT
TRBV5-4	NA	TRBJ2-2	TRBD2	CASSPGAAGGNTGELFF	TGTGCCAGCAGCCCGGGTGCAGCGGGGGGCAACACCGGGGAGCTGTTTTTT
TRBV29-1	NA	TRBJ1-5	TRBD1	CSAQGAGNQPQHF	TGCAGCGCTCAGGGGGCCGGCAATCAGCCCCAGCATTTT
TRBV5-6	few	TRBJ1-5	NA	CASSHERSQPQHF	TGTGCCAGCAGCCATGAGAGGTCTCAGCCCCAGCATTTT
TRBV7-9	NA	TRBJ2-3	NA	CASSPSGQTTSTDTQYF	TGTGCCAGCAGCCCATCGGGACAAACGACTAGCACAGATACGCAGTATTTT
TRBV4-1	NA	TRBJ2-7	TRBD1	CASSQYRGPSSYEQYF	TGCGCCAGCAGCCAATACAGGGGGCCGAGCTCCTACGAGCAGTACTTC
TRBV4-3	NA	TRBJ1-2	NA	CASSQETDLNYGYTF	TGCGCCAGCAGCCAAGAAACAGATCTCAACTATGGCTACACCTTC
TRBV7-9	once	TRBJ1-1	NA	CASSLSREGGWEAFF	TGTGCCAGCAGCTTATCCCGGGAGGGCGGCTGGGAAGCTTTCTTT
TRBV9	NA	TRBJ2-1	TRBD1	CASSVTLDRGNEQFF	TGTGCCAGCAGCGTAACGCTCGACAGGGGCAATGAGCAGTTCTTC
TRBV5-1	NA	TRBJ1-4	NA	CASSPSATNEKLFF	TGCGCCAGCAGTCCGTCTGCAACTAATGAAAAACTGTTTTTT
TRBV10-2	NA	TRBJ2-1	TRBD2	CASSVLAGGDYNEQFF	TGCGCCAGCAGTGTGCTAGCGGGGGGAGACTACAATGAGCAGTTCTTC
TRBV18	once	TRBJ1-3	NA	CASSPRRTASGNTIYF	TGTGCCAGCTCACCACGGAGGACTGCCTCTGGAAACACCATATATTTT
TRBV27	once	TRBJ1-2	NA	CASSLGGAANYGYTF	TGTGCCAGCAGTTTAGGGGGGGCGGCTAACTATGGCTACACCTTC
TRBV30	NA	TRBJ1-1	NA	CAWSSLPGRGTEAFF	TGTGCCTGGAGTTCACTTCCGGGGAGGGGCACTGAAGCTTTCTTT
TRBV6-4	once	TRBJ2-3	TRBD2	CASSPGLAGGPLGSQYF	TGTGCCAGCAGTCCGGGACTAGCGGGGGGGCCCCTGGGGTCGCAGTATTTT
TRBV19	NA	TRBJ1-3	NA	CASSRDSGNTIYF	TGTGCCAGTAGTCGGGATTCTGGAAACACCATATATTTT
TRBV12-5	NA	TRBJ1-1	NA	CASGSYSFGNTEAFF	TGTGCTAGTGGTTCGTACAGTTTCGGGAACACTGAAGCTTTCTTT
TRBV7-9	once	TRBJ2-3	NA	CASSLSTTTDTQYF	TGTGCCAGCAGCCTTAGCACGACCACAGATACGCAGTATTTT
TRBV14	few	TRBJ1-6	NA	CASSQDQARVGSPLHF	TGTGCCAGCAGCCAAGATCAAGCCAGGGTGGGTTCACCCCTCCACTTT